What follows are 19 T cell receptor beta chains derived from one specimen sequenced in a study of T cell responses to AZD1222 COVID-19 vaccine. Measured with immunoSEQ multiplex PCR; TCRdb has only the in-frame clones, and not every one. The table includes 100,000 or so clones, over 75% detected once. This specimen was peripheral blood, taken on day 0 of AZD1222 vaccination. The receptor set was obtained from an adult in good health.

The rearrangement joins TRBV27 to TRBJ2-2; 9 nucleotides agree with TRBD1. V gave up 5 bases and J gave up 6 bases; unmatched junction bases: 10. CDR3 size: 16 residues. Germline CDR1 MNHEY, CDR2 SMNVEV (reference sequence). CDR3 nucleotides: TGTGCCAGCAGTCTACGACAGGGGGGTAACCCCGGGGAGCTGTTTTTT. It yields the protein CASSLRQGGNPGELFF.

This chain joins TRBV19 and TRBJ1-2; 8 nucleotides match TRBD1. Germline V gene data show CDR1 as LNHDA and CDR2 as SQIVND (reference sequence). CDR3 length equals 16 residues. V dropped 6 bases and J dropped 4; count of bases not matched to a gene: 13. The CDR3 nucleotides are TGTGCCAGTAGGTCACTGCCAGGGGGCTCTGGCTATGGCTACACCTTC. Residues: CASRSLPGGSGYGYTF. The full variable domain, in which reference TRBV19 and TRBJ1-2 provide the parts outside the CDR3, is DGGITQSPKYLFRKEGQNVTLSCEQNLNHDAMYWYRQDPGQGLRLIYYSQIVNDFQKGDIAEGYSVSREKKESFPLTVTSAQKNPTAFYLCASRSLPGGSGYGYTFGSGTRLTVV.

The chain joins TRBV28 to TRBJ2-7; either TRBD1 or TRBD2 may fit D (5 bases each). The germline V gene encodes CDR1 MDHEN and CDR2 SYDVKM. The germline V and J ends were trimmed by 3 bases and 2 bases, with 14 bases remaining between them. CDR3 length: 15 amino acids. The CDR3 DNA sequence: TGTGCCAGCAGTTTCATGGCCGGGACCCCCTACGAGCAGTACTTC. Translated: CASSFMAGTPYEQYF.

V and J are TRBV2 and TRBJ1-1; 11 bases fit TRBD1. The trim removed 3 bases at V and 6 bases at J, leaving 6 bases unmatched. CDR1 and CDR2 from the germline V gene are SNHLY and FYNNEI. The CDR3 is 15 residues long. The DNA for the CDR3 is TGTGCCAGCAGTGAGCCGGACAGGGGGCGATCTGAAGCTTTCTTT. This encodes CASSEPDRGRSEAFF. The full variable domain, in which reference TRBV2 and TRBJ1-1 provide the parts outside the CDR3, is EPEVTQTPSHQVTQMGQEVILRCVPISNHLYFYWYRQILGQKVEFLVSFYNNEISEKSEIFDDQFSVERPDGSNFTLKIRSTKLEDSAMYFCASSEPDRGRSEAFFGQGTRLTVV.

The rearrangement joins TRBV6-1 to TRBJ1-1; D not resolved. V gave up 0 bases and J gave up 4 bases, with 18 bases separating them. The germline gives CDR1 MNHNS, CDR2 SASEGT. The CDR3 consists of 17 residues. For the CDR3, the DNA is TGTGCCAGCAGTGAAGCGGGTTTTGTGGTTTTGACCACTGAAGCTTTCTTT. Amino acid sequence: CASSEAGFVVLTTEAFF.

The chain combines TRBV5-6 with TRBJ2-1, with D maybe TRBD1 (6 bases). The CDR3 covers 15 residues. The germline V gene encodes CDR1 SGHDT and CDR2 YYEEEE. Trimming shortened V by 3 bases and J by 6 bases, and 16 bases separated the two germline ends. For the CDR3, the DNA is TGTGCCAGCAGCTCGAGGCAGGGGCCGGTCAATGAGCAGTTCTTC. This translates into CASSSRQGPVNEQFF.

This clone was detected only a few times. V and J are TRBV5-8 and TRBJ1-6; no reliable D call. Germline V lookup: CDR1 SGHTS, CDR2 YDEGEE. V was trimmed by 4 bases and J by 6 bases, leaving 8 bases between them. The CDR3 is made up of 13 amino acids. CDR3 coding DNA: TGTGCCAGCAGCGAGATCAGTAATTCACCCCTCCACTTT. This translates into CASSEISNSPLHF.

This clone was seen once. V usage is TRBV12-3 or TRBV12-4 and J usage is TRBJ1-1, with D unresolved. The CDR3 runs 13 residues. V lost 7 bases, J lost 4 bases, and 13 bases lay in between. The CDR3 loop is CASTPGSGTEAFF. As DNA, the CDR3 is TGTGCCAGCACCCCCGGGTCAGGCACTGAAGCTTTCTTT.

This clone was seen just once. The V call is TRBV2, the J call TRBJ1-6; no clear D. Germline assignment: CDR1 SNHLY and CDR2 FYNNEI. The length of the CDR3 is 13 residues. Trimming cost V 4 bases and J 7 bases, with 8 bases left between them. The CDR3 bases are TGTGCCAGCAGTGCAGAACTCAATTCACCCCTCCACTTT. Amino acid sequence: CASSAELNSPLHF.

The rearrangement links TRBV6-5 to TRBJ2-7, with a possible D match to TRBD2 (6 bases). The CDR3 sequence is 13 residues long. Germline V gives CDR1 MNHEY, CDR2 SVGAGI. Trimming removed 5 bases at V and 1 base at J, with 9 bases between. Here the CDR3 DNA reads TGTGCCAGCAGTCACCGGGGGTCCTACGAGCAGTACTTC. This codes for CASSHRGSYEQYF.

The V call is TRBV5-5, the J call TRBJ1-2, with TRBD1 identical over 7 bases. V shed 4 bases and J 4 bases; nucleotides not matched to a gene: 13. Germline V gives CDR1 SGHKS, CDR2 YYEKEE (reference sequence). This CDR3 spans 16 amino acids. The CDR3 is CASSGGTVMAIYGYTF. CDR3 nucleotide sequence: TGTGCCAGCAGCGGCGGGACAGTGATGGCCATCTATGGCTACACCTTC.

The V gene is TRBV7-2, the J gene TRBJ2-7; D may be TRBD2 (6 bases). Germline V CDR1 and CDR2: SGHTA, FQGNSA. Trimming removed 3 bases at V and 3 bases at J, with 9 bases between. The CDR3 sequence is 13 residues long. CDR3 amino acids: CASSLAGFYEQYF. CDR3 DNA: TGTGCCAGCAGCTTGGCGGGGTTCTACGAGCAGTACTTC.

The chain joins TRBV20-1 to TRBJ1-2; weak D call: TRBD1 (5 bases). V lost 3 bases, J lost 8 bases, and 16 bases lay in between. From germline, CDR1 is DFQATT and CDR2 SNEGSKA (reference sequence). This CDR3 contains 13 residues. CDR3 DNA: TGCAGTGCTAGTGGGGGGACCTATCACGGCTACACCTTC. Translating gives CSASGGTYHGYTF.

The chain joins TRBV14 to TRBJ2-7; no clear D gene. The germline CDR1 and CDR2 sequences are SGHDN and FVKESK. Trimming pared 2 bases from V and 0 bases from J, leaving 11 bases between. This CDR3 contains 15 residues. CDR3 bases: TGTGCCAGCAGCCAATGGCACTCTCCCTCCTACGAGCAGTACTTC. Translated, it gives CASSQWHSPSYEQYF.

The chain couples TRBV24-1 to TRBJ2-7; 14 positions match TRBD2. Germline lookup yields CDR1 KGHDR and CDR2 SFDVKD. The J segment lost 6 bases and the V segment lost 4 bases, leaving 13 bases of the junction unmatched. This CDR3 is built from 18 residues. The CDR3 spells CATSDETGTSGRPGEQYF. For the CDR3, the DNA is TGTGCCACCAGTGACGAAACCGGGACTAGCGGGAGACCGGGCGAGCAGTACTTC.

The V and J genes are TRBV7-9 and TRBJ2-5; D remains ambiguous. This CDR3 comprises 15 residues. Between the trimmed V and J ends, which lost 2 bases and 1 base, there was a span of 11 bases. Germline V gene data show CDR1 as SEHNR and CDR2 as FQNEAQ (reference sequence). CDR3 protein: CASSLLGIGQETQYF. The CDR3 DNA is TGTGCCAGCAGCTTATTGGGAATCGGCCAAGAGACCCAGTACTTC.

CDR3 DNA: TGTGCCAGCAGCTTGGCCGATTCTGGGGGAGCTTTCTTT. Translation gives CASSLADSGGAFF. This chain connects TRBV5-4 to TRBJ1-1, with TRBD1 as a possible D gene (5 bases). Trimming cost V 0 bases and J 10 bases, with 13 bases left between them. This CDR3 spans 13 amino acids. Germline lookup yields CDR1 SGHNT and CDR2 YYREEE (reference sequence).

The rearrangement uses TRBV19 and TRBJ1-5, with D maybe TRBD1 (6 bases). The germline V gene encodes CDR1 LNHDA and CDR2 SQIVND (reference sequence). V lost 6 bases to trimming and J lost 7 bases, with 10 bases between them. There are 12 residues in the CDR3. The CDR3 DNA sequence: TGTGCCAGTAGGTTGACAGGCCAGCCCCAGCATTTT. It specifies CASRLTGQPQHF.

The chain recombines TRBV29-1 with TRBJ2-4, with D hard to call. The CDR3 contains 15 residues. Per the germline V gene, CDR1 is SQVTM and CDR2 is ANQGSEA. The V and J ends lost 0 bases and 0 bases respectively, with 9 bases between them. For the CDR3, the DNA is TGCAGCGTTGAAGATGGCAGTACAGCCAAAAACATTCAGTACTTC. Protein product: CSVEDGSTAKNIQYF.